The sequence of this T cell receptor (beta chain) was determined in a study of blood T cell repertoires in COVID-19. Data came from immunoSEQ multiplex PCR; TCRdb stores just in-frame clones and leaves some out. This table holds roughly 180,000 clones, roughly 80% found once. CDR3 length: 17 residues. Germline loops: CDR1 SGHVS, CDR2 FNYEAQ. V was pared by 5 bases and J by 0 bases, with 6 bases of the junction left unmatched. The chain uses TRBV7-6 and TRBJ2-1, with 11 nucleotides matching TRBD2. This receptor was identified in a woman younger than 45 with acute or convalescent COVID-19. The source material was peripheral blood. The CDR3 DNA reads as TGTGCCAGCAGCCTTATTAGCGGGGGGGACTCCTACAATGAGCAGTTCTTC. It translates to CASSLISGGDSYNEQFF.